The 10 T cell receptor beta chains listed next were all sequenced from one sample in a study of T cell responses to AZD1222 COVID-19 vaccine (dated by TCRdb to the early 2020s). Libraries came from the immunoSEQ multiplex PCR assay. TCRdb took this table from immuneACCESS and kept in-frame rearrangements with V and J called. Such tables lack part of the clones; where checked against another copy, unresolved V genes explain under half of the gap, and the rest is unexplained. The sample data list 120,000 or so clones, and roughly 91% of these were observed just once. The ten biggest clones cover 4% to 5.5% of the sample. The intended sense of this specimen's time point label: baseline before first vaccination. In the paper's terms, the treatment or condition label means: meningococcal conjugate vaccine given as trial control. This specimen consisted of peripheral blood, obtained on day 0 of MenACWY control vaccination. The origin of the receptors is an adult in good health.

The chain is built from TRBV15 and TRBJ1-5; 7 bases line up with TRBD1. This CDR3 comprises 15 residues. V was clipped by 0 bases and J by 6 bases; unmatched bases: 5. Per germline, CDR1 LNHNV and CDR2 YYDKDF (reference sequence). The CDR3 is CATSRDLQGGQPQHF. CDR3 sequence (DNA): TGTGCCACCAGCAGAGATCTTCAGGGGGGTCAGCCCCAGCATTTT.

The rearrangement uses TRBV4-2 and TRBJ2-3; TRBD2 agrees at 8 bases. CDR3 size: 16 residues. V was pared by 1 base and J by 3 bases, with 6 bases of the junction left unmatched. Germline CDR1 reads LGHNA; CDR2 reads YNFKEQ. The CDR3 loop is CASSQGRGGRTDTQYF. As DNA, the CDR3 is TGTGCCAGCAGCCAAGGTCGGGGGGGGCGGACAGATACGCAGTATTTT.

This CDR3 is CASSWTGWLGNQPQHF. CDR3 nucleotides: TGTGCCAGCAGTTGGACAGGGTGGTTAGGCAATCAGCCCCAGCATTTT. V is TRBV2 and J is TRBJ1-5, with 8 bases that match TRBD1. This CDR3 is built from 16 residues. The J segment lost 2 bases and the V segment lost 5 bases, leaving 8 bases of the junction unmatched. Germline-derived CDR1 and CDR2 are SNHLY and FYNNEI.

The rearrangement links TRBV10-2 to TRBJ2-1; D unresolved. CDR3 size: 13 residues. Trimming cost V 3 bases and J 7 bases, with 10 bases left between them. Germline CDR1 WSHSY, CDR2 SAAADI. CDR3 DNA: TGCGCCAGCAGTGACAAGGTTATTAATGAGCAGTTCTTC. This encodes CASSDKVINEQFF.

This sequence joins TRBV10-2 and TRBJ1-6; D not certain. The CDR3 covers 13 residues. The V end lost 0 bases, the J end lost 9 bases, and 6 bases lay between the germline ends. Germline values: CDR1 WSHSY, CDR2 SAAADI. Written as DNA, the CDR3 is TGCGCCAGCAGTGAGTCAGTGGTTTCACCCCTCCACTTT. It codes for CASSESVVSPLHF.

The gene calls are TRBV3-1 (or the pseudogene TRBV3-2) and TRBJ2-7, with TRBD2 matching 9 bases. CDR3 length: 16 residues. Germline V gene sequence: CDR1 LGHDT, CDR2 YNNKEL (reference sequence). V lost 3 bases, J lost 0 bases, and 6 bases stayed unmatched. CDR3 sequence (DNA): TGTGCCAGCAGCCAGGCCAGACTAGCGGCCTCCTACGAGCAGTACTTC. Its translation is CASSQARLAASYEQYF.

The rearrangement uses TRBV2 and TRBJ2-4; maybe TRBD2 (6 bases). This CDR3 is 12 amino acids long. Per germline, CDR1 SNHLY and CDR2 FYNNEI. V lost 4 bases and J lost 5, with 6 bases in between. CDR3: CASSAGENIQYF. The CDR3 DNA follows: TGTGCCAGCAGTGCGGGAGAAAACATTCAGTACTTC.

The chain links TRBV7-9 to TRBJ2-2, with D hard to call. CDR1 is SEHNR, CDR2 FQNEAQ, per germline (reference sequence). V shed 10 bases and J shed 4 bases, with 10 bases lying between them. CDR3 length: 12 residues. The CDR3 region has the DNA TGTGCCACCCCACCCCCCACCGGGGAGCTGTTTTTT. Protein product: CATPPPTGELFF.

This rearrangement joins TRBV7-9 to TRBJ2-5; 9 positions agree with TRBD1. The germline V gene has CDR1 SEHNR and CDR2 FQNEAQ (reference sequence). CDR3 size: 17 residues. Trimming cost V 1 base and J 4 bases; bases outside gene matches: 10. The CDR3 sequence is CASSLVGGQGSRETQYF. The CDR3 nucleotides are TGTGCCAGCAGCTTAGTAGGAGGACAGGGGTCCAGAGAGACCCAGTACTTC.

The V call is TRBV6-2 or TRBV6-3, the J call TRBJ1-5; D is unclear. The CDR3 has 15 residues. Trimming left V 4 bases short and J 4 bases short, with 14 bases between. Germline assignment: CDR1 MNHEY and CDR2 SVGEGT. As DNA, the CDR3 is TGTGCCAGCAGTTCCCTGGAAATGGGTAATCAGCCCCAGCATTTT. It codes for CASSSLEMGNQPQHF.